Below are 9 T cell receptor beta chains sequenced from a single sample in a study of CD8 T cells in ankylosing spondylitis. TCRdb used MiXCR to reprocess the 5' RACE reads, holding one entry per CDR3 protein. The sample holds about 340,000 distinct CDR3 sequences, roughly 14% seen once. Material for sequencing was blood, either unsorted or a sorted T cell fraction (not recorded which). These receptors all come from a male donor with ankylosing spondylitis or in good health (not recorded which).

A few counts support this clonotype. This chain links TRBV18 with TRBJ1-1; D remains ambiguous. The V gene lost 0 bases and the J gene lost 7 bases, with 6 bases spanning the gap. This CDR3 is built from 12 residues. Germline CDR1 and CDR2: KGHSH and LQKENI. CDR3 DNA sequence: TGTGCCAGCTCACCACCGGCAGGTGAAGCTTTCTTT. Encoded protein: CASSPPAGEAFF.

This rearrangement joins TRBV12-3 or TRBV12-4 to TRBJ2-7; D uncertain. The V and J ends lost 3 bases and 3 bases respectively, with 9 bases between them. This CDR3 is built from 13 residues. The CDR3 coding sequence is TGTGCCAGCAGTTTCTTGGACGGCTACGAGCAGTACTTC. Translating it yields CASSFLDGYEQYF.

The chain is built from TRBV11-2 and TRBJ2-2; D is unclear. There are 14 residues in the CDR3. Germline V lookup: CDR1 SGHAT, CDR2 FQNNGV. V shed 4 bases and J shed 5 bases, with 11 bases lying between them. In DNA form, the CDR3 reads TGTGCCAGCAGCTACGAGCCTGTGACCGGGGAGCTGTTTTTT. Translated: CASSYEPVTGELFF.

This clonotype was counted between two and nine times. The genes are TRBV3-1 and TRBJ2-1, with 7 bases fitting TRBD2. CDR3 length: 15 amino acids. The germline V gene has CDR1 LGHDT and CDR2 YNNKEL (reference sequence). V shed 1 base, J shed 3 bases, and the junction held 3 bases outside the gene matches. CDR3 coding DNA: TGTGCCAGCAGCCAAGTGGGGGGGGGCTACAATGAGCAGTTCTTC. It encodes CASSQVGGGYNEQFF.

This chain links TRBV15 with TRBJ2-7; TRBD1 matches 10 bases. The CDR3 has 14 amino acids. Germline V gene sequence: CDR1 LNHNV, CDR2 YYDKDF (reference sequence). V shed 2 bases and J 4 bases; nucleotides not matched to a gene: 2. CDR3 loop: CATSRRQGAYEQYF. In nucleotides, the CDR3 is TGTGCCACCAGCAGAAGACAGGGGGCTTACGAGCAGTACTTC.

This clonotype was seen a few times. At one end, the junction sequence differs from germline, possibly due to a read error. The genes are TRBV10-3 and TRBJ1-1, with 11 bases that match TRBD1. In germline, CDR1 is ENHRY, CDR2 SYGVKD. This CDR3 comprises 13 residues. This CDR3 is CAISPGQGAEAFF. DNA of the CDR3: TGTGCCATCAGCCCTGGACAGGGGGCTGAGGCTTTCTTT.

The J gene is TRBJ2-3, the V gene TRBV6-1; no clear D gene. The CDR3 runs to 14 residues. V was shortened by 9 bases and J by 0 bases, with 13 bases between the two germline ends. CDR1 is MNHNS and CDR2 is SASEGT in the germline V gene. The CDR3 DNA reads TGTGCCAGTCATGACTTCGTTAGCACAGATACGCAGTATTTT. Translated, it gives CASHDFVSTDTQYF.

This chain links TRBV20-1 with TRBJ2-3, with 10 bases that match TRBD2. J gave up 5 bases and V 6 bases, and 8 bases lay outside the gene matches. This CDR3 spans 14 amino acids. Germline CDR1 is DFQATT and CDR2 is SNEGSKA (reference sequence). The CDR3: CSARSGRAKDTQYF. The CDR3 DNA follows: TGCAGTGCGAGAAGCGGGAGGGCCAAAGATACGCAGTATTTT.

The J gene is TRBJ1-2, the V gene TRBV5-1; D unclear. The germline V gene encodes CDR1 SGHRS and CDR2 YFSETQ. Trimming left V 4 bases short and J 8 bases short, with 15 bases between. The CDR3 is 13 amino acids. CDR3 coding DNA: TGCGCCAGCAGCCCCCGGACCTTCGGGGGCTACACCTTC. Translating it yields CASSPRTFGGYTF.